This note documents a single T cell receptor beta chain sequence. Germline V gene data show CDR1 as LGHNA and CDR2 as YSLEER. The CDR3 spans 19 residues. After removal of 3 bases from V and 1 base from J, the junction contained 12 bases not matched to a gene. The data originate from a study of identical twins. Using its own MiXCR run on the 5' RACE reads, TCRdb lists one record per CDR3 protein. The table has 450,000 or so distinct CDR3 sequences, 20% to 25% seen once; the top ten hold 2.5% to 3.5%. The same specimen was also included in a second study, on T cells expressing NK-cell markers.

Sequenced input: CD4+ T cells sorted from blood. The clonotype comes from a woman under 30 in good health. The chain is built from TRBV4-3 and TRBJ2-7; 13 bases are a match to TRBD2. CDR3: CASSQGTTSGRAGSYEQYF. The CDR3 nucleotides read TGCGCCAGCAGCCAGGGAACAACTAGCGGGAGGGCCGGGTCCTACGAGCAGTACTTC.